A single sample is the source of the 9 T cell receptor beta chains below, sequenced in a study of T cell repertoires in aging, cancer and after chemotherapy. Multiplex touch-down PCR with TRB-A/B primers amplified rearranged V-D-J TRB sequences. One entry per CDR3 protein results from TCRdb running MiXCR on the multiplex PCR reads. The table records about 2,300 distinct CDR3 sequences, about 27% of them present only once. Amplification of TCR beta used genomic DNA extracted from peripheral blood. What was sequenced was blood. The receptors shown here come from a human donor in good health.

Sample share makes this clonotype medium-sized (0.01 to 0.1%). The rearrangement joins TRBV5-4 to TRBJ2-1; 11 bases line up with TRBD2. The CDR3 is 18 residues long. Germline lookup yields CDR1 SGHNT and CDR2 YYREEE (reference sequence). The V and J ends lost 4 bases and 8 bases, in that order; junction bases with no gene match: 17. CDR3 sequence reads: CASSDGLPTSGGRDEQFF. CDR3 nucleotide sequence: TGTGCCAGCAGCGATGGACTCCCTACTAGCGGGGGTAGGGATGAGCAGTTCTTC. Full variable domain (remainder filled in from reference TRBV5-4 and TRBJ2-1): ETGVTQSPTHLIKTRGQQVTLRCSSQSGHNTVSWYQQALGQGPQFIFQYYREEENGRGNFPPRFSGLQFPNYSSELNVNALELDDSALYLCASSDGLPTSGGRDEQFFGPGTRLTVL.

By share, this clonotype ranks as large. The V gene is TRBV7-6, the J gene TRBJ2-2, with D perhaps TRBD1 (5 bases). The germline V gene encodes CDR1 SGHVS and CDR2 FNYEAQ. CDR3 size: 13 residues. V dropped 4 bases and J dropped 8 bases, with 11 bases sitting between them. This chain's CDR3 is CASSSDRTGELFF. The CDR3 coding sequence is TGTGCCAGCAGCTCTGACCGGACAGGGGAGCTGTTTTTT.

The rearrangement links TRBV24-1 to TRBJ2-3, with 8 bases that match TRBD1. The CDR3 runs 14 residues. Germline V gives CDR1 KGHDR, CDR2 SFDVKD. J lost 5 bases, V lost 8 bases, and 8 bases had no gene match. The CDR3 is CATNRQGTVDTQYF. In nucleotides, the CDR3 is TGTGCCACCAACCGACAGGGGACGGTAGATACGCAGTATTTT.

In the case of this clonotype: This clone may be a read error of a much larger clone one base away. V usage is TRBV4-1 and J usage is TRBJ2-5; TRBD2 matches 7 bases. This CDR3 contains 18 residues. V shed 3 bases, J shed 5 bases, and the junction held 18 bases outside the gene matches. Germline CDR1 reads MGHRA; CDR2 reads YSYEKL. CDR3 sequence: CASSHINLGLTRQETQYF. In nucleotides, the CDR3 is TGCGCCAGCAGCCATATAAACCTGGGACTAACCCGACAGGAGACCCAGTACTTC.

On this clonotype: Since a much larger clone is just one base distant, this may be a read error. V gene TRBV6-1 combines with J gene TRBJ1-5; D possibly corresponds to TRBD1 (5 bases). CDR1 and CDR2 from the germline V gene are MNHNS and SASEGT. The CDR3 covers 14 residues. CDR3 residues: CANSWAGGNQPQHF. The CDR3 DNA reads TGTGCCAACAGTTGGGCGGGGGGGAATCAGCCCCAGCATTTT.

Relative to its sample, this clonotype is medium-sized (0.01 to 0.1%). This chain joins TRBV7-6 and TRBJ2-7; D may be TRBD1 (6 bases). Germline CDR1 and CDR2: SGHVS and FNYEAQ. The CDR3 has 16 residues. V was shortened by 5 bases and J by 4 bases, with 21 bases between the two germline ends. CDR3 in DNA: TGTGCCAGCAGCCCCAAACCAGAGGGGGACCCTTACGAGCAGTACTTC. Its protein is CASSPKPEGDPYEQYF.

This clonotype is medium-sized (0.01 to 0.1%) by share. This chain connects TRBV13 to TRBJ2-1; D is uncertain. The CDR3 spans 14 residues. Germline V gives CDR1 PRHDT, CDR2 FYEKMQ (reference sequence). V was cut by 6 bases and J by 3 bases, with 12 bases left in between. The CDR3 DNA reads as TGTGCCAGCAGTCCGACTTTCGGCTACAATGAGCAGTTCTTC. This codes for CASSPTFGYNEQFF.

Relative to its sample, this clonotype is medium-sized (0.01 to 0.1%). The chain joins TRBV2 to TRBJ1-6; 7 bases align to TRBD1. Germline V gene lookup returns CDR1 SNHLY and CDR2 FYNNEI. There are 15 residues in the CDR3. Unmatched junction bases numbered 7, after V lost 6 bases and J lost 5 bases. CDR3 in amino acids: CASRPQGEHNSPLHF. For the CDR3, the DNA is TGTGCCAGCAGGCCCCAGGGGGAGCATAATTCACCCCTCCACTTT. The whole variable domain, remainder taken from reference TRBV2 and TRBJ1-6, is EPEVTQTPSHQVTQMGQEVILRCVPISNHLYFYWYRQILGQKVEFLVSFYNNEISEKSEIFDDQFSVERPDGSNFTLKIRSTKLEDSAMYFCASRPQGEHNSPLHFGNGTRLTVT.

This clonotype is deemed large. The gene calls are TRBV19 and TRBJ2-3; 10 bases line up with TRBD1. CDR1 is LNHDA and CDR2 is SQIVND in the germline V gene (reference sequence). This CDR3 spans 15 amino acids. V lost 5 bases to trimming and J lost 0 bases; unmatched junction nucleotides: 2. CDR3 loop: CASSADRGSTDTQYF. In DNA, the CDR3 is TGTGCCAGTAGTGCGGACAGGGGGAGCACAGATACGCAGTATTTT.